This entry is about one TCR beta chain. Together with a sample-barcoded 5' primer, a J-beta primer mix was included in a second PCR lasting about 7 to 12 cycles. From the 5' RACE reads, TCRdb called clonotypes with MiXCR, one entry per CDR3 protein. The table lists 780,000 or so distinct CDR3 sequences, around 25% of them singletons, with 3% to 4% in the top ten. The data derive from a study of blood T cells in healthy people across ages. CDR1 DFQATT and CDR2 SNEGSKA come from the germline V gene (reference sequence). The CDR3 is 12 amino acids. Trimming took off 3 bases at V and 9 bases at J, with 12 bases between the two ends. These data were likewise used in another study, on T cells of mothers and their children. That work adds: Pairs that are related and pairs that are unrelated have TCR recombination output shaped similarly by thymic selection.

The sequencing sample was made of blood. The chain couples TRBV20-1 to TRBJ1-5, with D perhaps TRBD1 (5 bases). This receptor was identified in a boy younger than 18 in good health. The CDR3 loop reads CSARAVGGPQHF. Written as DNA, the CDR3 is TGCAGTGCTAGGGCCGTCGGGGGGCCCCAGCATTTT.